This T cell receptor (beta chain) appears in the sequencing data of a study of cytomegalovirus exposure and HLA in healthy donors. General study results and limits: Cytomegalovirus-associated status was assigned to approximately 160 TCR beta chains.

Of note for this clone: Its matching antigen is unknown.

The PCR had 60 Vbeta and 13 Jbeta primers. The method was immunoSEQ multiplex PCR; TCRdb's version includes in-frame clones alone and lacks a portion of them. The table shows about 200,000 clones, with approximately 86% occurring only once. V was trimmed by 5 bases and J by 3 bases, leaving 14 bases between them. This CDR3 is built from 15 residues. The germline gives CDR1 LNHDA, CDR2 SQIVND (reference sequence). The donors were healthy bone marrow donors. The sequence was collected from a woman between 25 and 40 years old in good health and CMV-seronegative. Sample: PBMCs. This sequence joins TRBV19 and TRBJ1-5; tentatively, D is TRBD1 (6 bases). CDR3 residues: CASSPTGFINQPQHF. In DNA, the CDR3 is TGTGCCAGTAGTCCAACAGGGTTCATCAATCAGCCCCAGCATTTT.